This is a list of T cell receptor beta chains from one sample in a study of T cells after posttransplantation cyclophosphamide. Repertoires were generated with immunoSEQ multiplex PCR, while TCRdb's copy carries only in-frame clones and drops some. The sample has 35,000 to 55,000 clones, none seen only once. Sequencing input: PBMCs. Receptors were obtained from a middle-aged man in good health, CMV-negative, and a related stem cell transplant donor. Each CDR3 is given with its conserved first and last residue. The D gene is left open where the match is weak. Only some rows state a clone size, as once, few, many or a class for expanded clones.

J gene,D gene,clone size,V gene,CDR3 protein,CDR3 DNA
TRBJ2-7,-,many,TRBV19,CASSNEGLYEQYF,TGTGCCAGTAGTAATGAGGGACTCTACGAGCAGTACTTC
TRBJ1-1,TRBD1,many,TRBV5-4,CASSSPQGRGAEAFF,TGTGCCAGCAGCTCCCCACAGGGGCGGGGCGCTGAAGCTTTCTTT
TRBJ2-1,-,many,TRBV11-2,CASSLNEQFF,TGTGCCAGCAGCCTCAATGAGCAGTTCTTC
TRBJ2-1,TRBD1,many,TRBV14,CASSHRQGDRGKNEQFF,TGTGCCAGCAGCCATAGGCAGGGGGACAGGGGGAAAAATGAGCAGTTCTTC
TRBJ1-5,TRBD1,many,TRBV2,CASAGGAGQPQHF,TGTGCCAGCGCAGGGGGCGCGGGTCAGCCCCAGCATTTT
TRBJ2-1,TRBD2,few,TRBV5-1,CASTPGSGITVNEQFF,TGCGCCAGCACTCCTGGCAGCGGGATAACAGTCAATGAGCAGTTCTTC
TRBJ1-2,-,many,TRBV6-5,CASRRADNYGYTF,TGTGCCAGCAGGCGGGCTGACAACTATGGCTACACCTTC
TRBJ2-5,TRBD2,-,TRBV2,CASKDGGRALETQYF,TGTGCCAGCAAGGACGGCGGGAGGGCCTTAGAGACCCAGTACTTC
TRBJ1-4,TRBD1,many,TRBV9,CASGTGWGATNEKLFF,TGTGCCAGCGGGACAGGATGGGGTGCAACTAATGAAAAACTGTTTTTT
TRBJ2-3,-,many,TRBV6-5,CASSYSRGADTQYF,TGTGCCAGCAGTTACTCCAGGGGAGCAGATACGCAGTATTTT
TRBJ1-4,TRBD1,many,TRBV7-9,CASRGSGGWNEKLFF,TGTGCCAGCAGGGGATCAGGGGGATGGAATGAAAAACTGTTTTTT
TRBJ1-2,TRBD1,-,TRBV9,CASSVLGTGINYGYTF,TGTGCCAGCAGCGTACTCGGGACAGGGATCAACTATGGCTACACCTTC
TRBJ2-7,TRBD1,many,TRBV19,CASSRNLGTGGDEQYF,TGTGCCAGTAGTAGAAATCTCGGGACAGGGGGCGACGAGCAGTACTTC
TRBJ2-2,TRBD1,many,TRBV19,CASRGDRRDTGELFF,TGTGCCAGTAGGGGGGACAGGAGGGACACCGGGGAGCTGTTTTTT
TRBJ2-5,-,-,TRBV7-9,CASSPPGSRLGNQETQYF,TGTGCCAGCAGCCCCCCCGGATCACGGTTGGGCAACCAAGAGACCCAGTACTTC
TRBJ1-2,-,many,TRBV7-9,CASSSTARGGYGYTF,TGTGCCAGCAGCTCCACCGCCAGGGGCGGCTATGGCTACACCTTC
TRBJ2-5,-,many,TRBV10-3,CAISEIAQETQYF,TGTGCCATCAGTGAAATAGCGCAAGAGACCCAGTACTTC
TRBJ1-1,TRBD1,medium-sized,TRBV6-1,CASSEAEAQGWTEAFF,TGTGCCAGCAGTGAAGCAGAGGCACAGGGGTGGACTGAAGCTTTCTTT
TRBJ2-6,TRBD1,many,TRBV12-5,CASGLPTGAGANVLTF,TGTGCTAGTGGTTTACCTACAGGGGCCGGGGCCAACGTCCTGACTTTC
TRBJ2-5,TRBD2,many,TRBV4-1,CASSPGRAQETQYF,TGCGCCAGCAGCCCCGGGAGGGCCCAAGAGACCCAGTACTTC
TRBJ2-1,TRBD2,-,TRBV27,CASSRNPGLAAYNEQFF,TGTGCCAGCAGCCGAAACCCGGGACTAGCGGCTTACAATGAGCAGTTCTTC
TRBJ2-1,-,many,TRBV9,CASSVDFSGQFF,TGTGCCAGCAGCGTAGACTTTAGCGGGCAGTTCTTC
TRBJ1-1,-,many,TRBV27,CASSERGTEAFF,TGTGCCAGCAGTGAGAGAGGTACTGAAGCTTTCTTT
TRBJ2-3,TRBD2,few,TRBV4-3,CASSQDRGEADTQYF,TGCGCCAGCAGCCAAGATCGGGGGGAGGCAGATACGCAGTATTTT
TRBJ2-1,-,many,TRBV15,CATSREGAGLSYNEQFF,TGTGCCACCAGCAGAGAAGGGGCAGGGTTGTCCTACAATGAGCAGTTCTTC
TRBJ1-1,-,many,TRBV15,CATSRDGAVKSNTEAFF,TGTGCCACCAGCAGAGATGGGGCGGTAAAGTCGAACACTGAAGCTTTCTTT